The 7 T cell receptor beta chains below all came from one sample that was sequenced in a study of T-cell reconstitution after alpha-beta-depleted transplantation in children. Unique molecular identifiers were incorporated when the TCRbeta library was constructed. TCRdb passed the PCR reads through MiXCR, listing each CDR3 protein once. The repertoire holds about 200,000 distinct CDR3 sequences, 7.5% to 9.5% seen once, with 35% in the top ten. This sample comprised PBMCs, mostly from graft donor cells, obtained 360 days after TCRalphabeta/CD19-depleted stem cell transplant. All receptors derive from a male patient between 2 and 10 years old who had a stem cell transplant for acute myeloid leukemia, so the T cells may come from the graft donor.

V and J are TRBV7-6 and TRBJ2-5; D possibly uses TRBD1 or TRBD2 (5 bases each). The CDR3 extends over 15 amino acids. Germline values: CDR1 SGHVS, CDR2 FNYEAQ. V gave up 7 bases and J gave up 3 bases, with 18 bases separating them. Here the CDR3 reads CASTLWGKLEETQYF. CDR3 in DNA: TGTGCCAGCACCCTCTGGGGGAAGCTGGAAGAGACCCAGTACTTC.

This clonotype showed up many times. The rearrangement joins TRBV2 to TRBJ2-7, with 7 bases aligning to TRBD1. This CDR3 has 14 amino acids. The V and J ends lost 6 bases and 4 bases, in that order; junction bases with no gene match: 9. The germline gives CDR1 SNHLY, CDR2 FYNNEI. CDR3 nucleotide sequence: TGTGCCAGCAGCCTTGGACAGGCCCGATACGAGCAGTACTTC. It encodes CASSLGQARYEQYF. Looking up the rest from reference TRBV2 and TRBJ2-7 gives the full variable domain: EPEVTQTPSHQVTQMGQEVILRCVPISNHLYFYWYRQILGQKVEFLVSFYNNEISEKSEIFDDQFSVERPDGSNFTLKIRSTKLEDSAMYFCASSLGQARYEQYFGPGTRLTVT.

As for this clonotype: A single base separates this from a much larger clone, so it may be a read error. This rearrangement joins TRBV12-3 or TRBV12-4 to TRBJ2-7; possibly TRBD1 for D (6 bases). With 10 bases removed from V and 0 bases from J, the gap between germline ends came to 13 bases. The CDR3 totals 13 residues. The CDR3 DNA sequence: TGTGCCATCAGACGGACAGACTCCTACGAGCAGTACTTC. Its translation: CAIRRTDSYEQYF.

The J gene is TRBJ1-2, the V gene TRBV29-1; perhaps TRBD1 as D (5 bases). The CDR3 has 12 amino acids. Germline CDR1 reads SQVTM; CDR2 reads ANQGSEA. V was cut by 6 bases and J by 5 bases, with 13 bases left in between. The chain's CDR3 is CSVMGPDYGYTF. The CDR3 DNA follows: TGCAGCGTGATGGGACCCGATTATGGCTACACCTTC. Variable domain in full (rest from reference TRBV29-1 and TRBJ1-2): SAVISQKPSRDICQRGTSLTIQCQVDSQVTMMFWYRQQPGQSLTLIATANQGSEATYESGFVIDKFPISRPNLTFSTLTVSNMSPEDSSIYLCSVMGPDYGYTFGSGTRLTVV.

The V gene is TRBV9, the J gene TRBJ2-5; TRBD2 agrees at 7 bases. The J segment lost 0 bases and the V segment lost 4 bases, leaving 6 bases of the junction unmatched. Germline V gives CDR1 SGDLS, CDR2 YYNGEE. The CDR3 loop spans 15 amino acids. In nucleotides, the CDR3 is TGTGCCAGCAGCCCGGGGGGACGGTACCAAGAGACCCAGTACTTC. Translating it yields CASSPGGRYQETQYF. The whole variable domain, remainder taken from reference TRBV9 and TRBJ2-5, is DSGVTQTPKHLITATGQRVTLRCSPRSGDLSVYWYQQSLDQGLQFLIQYYNGEERAKGNILERFSAQQFPDLHSELNLSSLELGDSALYFCASSPGGRYQETQYFGPGTRLLVL.

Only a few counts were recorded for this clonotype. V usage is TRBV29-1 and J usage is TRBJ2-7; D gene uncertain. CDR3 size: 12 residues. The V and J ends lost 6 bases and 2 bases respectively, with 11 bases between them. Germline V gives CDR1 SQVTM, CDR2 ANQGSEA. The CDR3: CSVVLSTYEQYF. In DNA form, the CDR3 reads TGCAGCGTGGTACTAAGCACCTACGAGCAGTACTTC.

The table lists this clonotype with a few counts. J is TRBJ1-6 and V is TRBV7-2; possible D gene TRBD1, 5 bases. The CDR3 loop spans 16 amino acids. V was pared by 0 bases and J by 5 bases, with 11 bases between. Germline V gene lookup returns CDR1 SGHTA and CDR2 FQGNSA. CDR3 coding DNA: TGTGCCAGCAGCTTAGCGTCGACAGCCAATAATTCACCCCTCCACTTT. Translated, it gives CASSLASTANNSPLHF.